This TCR beta chain was found in a study of Ad26.COV2.S vaccination and SARS-CoV-2 variants. Produced via immunoSEQ multiplex PCR; TCRdb's table is partial and in-frame only. Of over 400,000 clones in the sample, roughly 91% were seen once. Indicated treatment: some 20 received Ad26.COV2.S at low or high dose, single or two shots; 5 received placebo; per-sample allocation not given. The study sampled participants on day 63 after the first vaccine or placebo injection. This specimen consisted of peripheral blood, obtained in a trial of Ad26.COV2.S vaccine versus placebo. This TCR was sampled from a person aged 18-60 years who received the Ad26.COV2.S COVID-19 vaccine or a placebo.

The CDR3 coding sequence is TGTGCCATCAGTGATCTAGCGGGAGGACGCTCCTACAATGAGCAGTTCTTC. It is translated as CAISDLAGGRSYNEQFF. The chain links TRBV10-3 to TRBJ2-1; TRBD2 matches at 11 bases. Germline V gives CDR1 ENHRY, CDR2 SYGVKD. The CDR3 is 17 residues long. V was pared by 3 bases and J by 0 bases, with 4 bases of the junction left unmatched.